The clone carrying this T cell receptor (beta chain) appeared many times. Antigen: not known. RNA transcripts were the template for amplifying TCR beta CDR3 regions. With the HTBI primer set, the TCR CDR3 went through a first round of RT-PCR. MiXCR, run by TCRdb on the multiplex PCR reads, gives a single entry per CDR3 protein. Of around 340,000 distinct CDR3 sequences listed, around 18% are singletons. This record comes from a study of T cells in Graves' hyperthyroidism and ophthalmopathy. Study-wide findings and caveats: Researchers report that a 13 V-J model separated ophthalmopathy from stable hyperthyroidism.

This CDR3 is 14 amino acids long. In germline, CDR1 is LNHDA, CDR2 SQIVND (reference sequence). V gave up 3 bases and J gave up 0 bases, with 9 bases separating them. A patient was excluded if there was uncontrolled infection, other autoimmune disease, pregnancy or lactation. This receptor was obtained from a woman aged 35 to 49 with Graves' ophthalmopathy. The sequencing sample was made of blood. The J gene is TRBJ2-7, the V gene TRBV19, with D unclear. This CDR3 is CASSMHVSSYEQYF. CDR3 coding DNA: TGTGCCAGTAGTATGCACGTGAGCTCCTACGAGCAGTACTTC.